The 10 T cell receptor beta chains below all came from one sample that was sequenced in a study of blood T cell repertoires in COVID-19. The assay was immunoSEQ multiplex PCR, and TCRdb's table has in-frame clones only and misses some. The sample lists 160,000 or so clones, over 75% occurring once. What was sequenced was peripheral blood. Every receptor here comes from a man aged 60 to 75 with active or convalescent COVID-19.

The DNA of the CDR3 is TGTGCCAGCAGCTTGGGTTACAGGGAGTTTAACAATGAGCAGTTCTTC. Translated, it gives CASSLGYREFNNEQFF. The chain carries TRBV5-4 and TRBJ2-1; D is possibly TRBD1 (6 bases). Germline V gene data show CDR1 as SGHNT and CDR2 as YYREEE (reference sequence). The V end was cut by 0 bases, the J end by 5 bases, with 15 bases between. The CDR3 covers 16 residues.

The J gene is TRBJ2-1, the V gene TRBV2, with 8 bases identical to TRBD1. Losses at the gene ends were 6 bases for V and 4 bases for J; bases not matched to a gene: 5. This CDR3 spans 14 amino acids. From germline, CDR1 is SNHLY and CDR2 FYNNEI. The CDR3 sequence: CASRQGQAYNEQFF. As DNA, the CDR3 is TGTGCCAGCAGACAGGGACAGGCGTACAATGAGCAGTTCTTC.

The CDR3 region is CASSLGGAGAYEQYF. The CDR3 DNA follows: TGTGCCAGCAGTTTGGGGGGGGCTGGTGCCTACGAGCAGTACTTC. The gene calls are TRBV28 and TRBJ2-7; TRBD2 is a possible D gene (7 bases). The CDR3 is 15 residues long. Germline values: CDR1 MDHEN, CDR2 SYDVKM. Trimming left V 3 bases short and J 2 bases short, with 14 bases between. Filled out from reference TRBV28 and TRBJ2-7, the complete variable domain reads DVKVTQSSRYLVKRTGEKVFLECVQDMDHENMFWYRQDPGLGLRLIYFSYDVKMKEKGDIPEGYSVSREKKERFSLILESASTNQTSMYLCASSLGGAGAYEQYFGPGTRLTVT.

The rearrangement joins TRBV2 to TRBJ1-4, with D possibly being TRBD1 (5 bases). The CDR3 totals 12 residues. Trimming took 7 bases from V and 5 from J, leaving 8 bases between them. Germline loops: CDR1 SNHLY, CDR2 FYNNEI. The CDR3 coding sequence is TGTGCCAGCAAACAGGAGAATGAAAAACTGTTTTTT. Translated, it gives CASKQENEKLFF.

This clone was seen a handful of times. This chain connects TRBV11-3 to TRBJ2-3, with TRBD2 matching 7 bases. The V gene end was trimmed by 5 bases and the J gene end by 5 bases; junction bases not matched to a gene: 7. This CDR3 region has 14 residues. Germline assignment: CDR1 SGHNT and CDR2 YENEEA. The CDR3 bases are TGTGCCAGCAGCCGAGGGAGGGCGGAAGATACGCAGTATTTT. Its protein product is CASSRGRAEDTQYF.

The chain has TRBV28 and TRBJ1-4; 9 bases line up with TRBD1. This CDR3 is 17 amino acids long. V lost 1 base to trimming and J lost 2 bases; unmatched junction nucleotides: 5. From germline, CDR1 is MDHEN and CDR2 SYDVKM. CDR3 residues: CASSLSGTGLTNEKLFF. CDR3 DNA sequence: TGTGCCAGCAGTTTATCCGGGACAGGGCTCACTAATGAAAAACTGTTTTTT.

V gene TRBV12-2 combines with J gene TRBJ1-6; whether TRBD1, the table's D call, matches the DNA was not checked. TRBV12-2 is assigned pseudogene status. This CDR3 spans 16 amino acids. The CDR3 nucleotides read TGTGCAAGTCGGGTTGGAGGAGGGGGCGCGGAATCACCCCTCCACTTT. Encoded protein: CASRVGGGGAESPLHF.

This chain uses TRBV5-1 with TRBJ2-5, with 7 bases fitting TRBD2. CDR3 size: 16 residues. Germline V CDR1 and CDR2: SGHRS, YFSETQ. Trimming took 6 bases from V and 1 from J; bases not matched to a gene: 12. The CDR3 sequence is CASTTGGGGPQETQYF. The CDR3 DNA follows: TGCGCCAGCACCACGGGGGGTGGTGGGCCCCAAGAGACCCAGTACTTC.

This sequence joins TRBV28 and TRBJ1-5; 7 bases line up with TRBD1. This CDR3 region has 18 residues. With V trimmed by 7 bases and J by 0 bases, 15 bases remained unmatched. CDR1 is MDHEN, CDR2 SYDVKM, per germline. The CDR3 DNA sequence: TGTGCCAGCACGGTTACCGGGACAGACGTTTATAGCAATCAGCCCCAGCATTTT. Residues: CASTVTGTDVYSNQPQHF.

This clone was detected many times. The chain links TRBV6-6 to TRBJ1-1; tentatively, D is TRBD1 (6 bases). Trimming shortened V by 5 bases and J by 4 bases, and 23 bases separated the two germline ends. The CDR3 totals 17 residues. Per germline, CDR1 MNHNY and CDR2 SVGAGI (reference sequence). CDR3 in DNA: TGTGCCAGCAGTCAGACCGCTTTGCGGGGGGCGCGCACTGAAGCTTTCTTT. Translated: CASSQTALRGARTEAFF.